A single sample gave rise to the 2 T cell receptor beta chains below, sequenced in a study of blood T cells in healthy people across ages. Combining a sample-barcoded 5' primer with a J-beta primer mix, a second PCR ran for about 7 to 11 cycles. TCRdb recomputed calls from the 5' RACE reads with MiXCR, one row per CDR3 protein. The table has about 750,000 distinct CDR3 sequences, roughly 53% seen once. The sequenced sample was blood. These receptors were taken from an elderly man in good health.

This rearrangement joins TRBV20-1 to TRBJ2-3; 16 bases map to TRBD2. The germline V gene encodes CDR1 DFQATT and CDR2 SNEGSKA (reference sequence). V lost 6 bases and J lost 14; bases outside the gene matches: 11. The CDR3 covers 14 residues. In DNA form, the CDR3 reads TGCAGTGCCAGCTCCGGGACTAGCGGGAGGGCCGGGTATTTT. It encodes CSASSGTSGRAGYF.

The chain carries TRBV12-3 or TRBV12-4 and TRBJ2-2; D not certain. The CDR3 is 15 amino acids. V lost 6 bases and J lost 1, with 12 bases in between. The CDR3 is CASRPWTGNTGELFF. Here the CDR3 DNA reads TGTGCCAGCAGGCCTTGGACGGGGAACACCGGGGAGCTGTTTTTT.